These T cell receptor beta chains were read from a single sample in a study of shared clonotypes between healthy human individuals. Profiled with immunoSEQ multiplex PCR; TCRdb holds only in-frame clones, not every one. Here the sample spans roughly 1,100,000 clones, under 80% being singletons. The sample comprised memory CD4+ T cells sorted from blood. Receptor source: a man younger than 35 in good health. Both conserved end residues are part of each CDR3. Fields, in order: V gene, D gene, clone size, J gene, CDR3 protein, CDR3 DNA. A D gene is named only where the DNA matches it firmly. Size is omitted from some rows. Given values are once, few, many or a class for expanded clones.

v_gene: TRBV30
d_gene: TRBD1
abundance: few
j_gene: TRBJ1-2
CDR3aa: CAWSVKRTGTGYPQGYGYTF
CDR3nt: TGTGCCTGGAGTGTAAAGAGGACCGGGACAGGGTACCCTCAGGGCTATGGCTACACCTTC

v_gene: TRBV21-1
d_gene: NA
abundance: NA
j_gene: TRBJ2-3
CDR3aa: CASSQNRGLSTDTQYF
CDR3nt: TGTGCCAGCAGTCAGAACAGGGGGTTGAGCACAGATACGCAGTATTTT

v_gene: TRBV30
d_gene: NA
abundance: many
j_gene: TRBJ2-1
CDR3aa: CAWSVLRETGEQFF
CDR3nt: TGTGCCTGGAGTGTGCTGCGGGAGACAGGGGAGCAGTTCTTC

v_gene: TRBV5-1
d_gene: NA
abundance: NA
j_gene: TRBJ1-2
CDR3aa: CASSSGGDRAYGYTF
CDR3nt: TGCGCCAGCAGCTCGGGGGGAGATCGGGCTTATGGCTACACCTTC

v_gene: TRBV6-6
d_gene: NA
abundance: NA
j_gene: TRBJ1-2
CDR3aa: CASSYNSSPYGYTF
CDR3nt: TGTGCCAGCAGTTACAACAGTTCTCCATATGGCTACACCTTC

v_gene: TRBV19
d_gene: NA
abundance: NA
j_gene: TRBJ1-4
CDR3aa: CASSPRQSTNEKLFF
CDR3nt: TGTGCCAGTAGTCCGCGACAGTCAACTAATGAAAAACTGTTTTTT

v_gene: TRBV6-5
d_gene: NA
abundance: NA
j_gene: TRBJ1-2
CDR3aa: CASSKIGENGYTF
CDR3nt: TGTGCCAGCAGCAAGATTGGTGAAAATGGCTACACCTTC

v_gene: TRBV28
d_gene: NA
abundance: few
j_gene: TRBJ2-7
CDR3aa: CASSPPQGVYEQYF
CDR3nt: TGTGCCAGCAGTCCCCCCCAGGGCGTCTACGAGCAGTACTTC

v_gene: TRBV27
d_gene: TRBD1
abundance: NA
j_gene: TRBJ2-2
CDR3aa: CASRTGTGVITGELFF
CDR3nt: TGTGCCAGCAGGACCGGGACAGGGGTAATCACCGGGGAGCTGTTTTTT

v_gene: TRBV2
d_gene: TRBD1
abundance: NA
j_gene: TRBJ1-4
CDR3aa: CASNTRQGNEKLFF
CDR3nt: TGTGCCAGCAATACCCGACAGGGTAATGAAAAACTGTTTTTT

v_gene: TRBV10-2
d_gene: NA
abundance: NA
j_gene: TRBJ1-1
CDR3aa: CASSPGGLKWRGGTEAFF
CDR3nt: TGCGCCAGCAGTCCCGGAGGCCTAAAGTGGAGGGGAGGGACTGAAGCTTTCTTT

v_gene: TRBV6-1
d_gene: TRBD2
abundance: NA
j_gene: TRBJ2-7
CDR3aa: CASSGTSSYEQYF
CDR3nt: TGTGCCAGCAGTGGGACTAGCTCCTACGAGCAGTACTTC

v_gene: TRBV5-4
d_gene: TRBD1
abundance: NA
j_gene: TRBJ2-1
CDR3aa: CASRPRQGHEQFF
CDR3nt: TGTGCCAGCAGACCAAGACAGGGCCATGAGCAGTTCTTC

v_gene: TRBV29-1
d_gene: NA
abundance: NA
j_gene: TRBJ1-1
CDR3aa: CSVKNTEAFF
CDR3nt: TGCAGCGTCAAAAACACTGAAGCTTTCTTT

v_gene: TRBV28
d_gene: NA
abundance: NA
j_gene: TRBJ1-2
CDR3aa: CASSLLKGDYGYTF
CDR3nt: TGTGCCAGCAGTTTATTGAAAGGGGACTATGGCTACACCTTC

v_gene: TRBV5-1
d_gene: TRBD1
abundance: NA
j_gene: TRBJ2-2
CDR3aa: CASSQQGANTGELFF
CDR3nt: TGCGCCAGCAGCCAACAGGGGGCGAACACCGGGGAGCTGTTTTTT

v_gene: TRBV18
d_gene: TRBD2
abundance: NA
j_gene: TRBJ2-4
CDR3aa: CASSLAGGSKNIQYF
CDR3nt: TGTGCCAGCTCACTAGCGGGAGGGTCCAAAAACATTCAGTACTTC

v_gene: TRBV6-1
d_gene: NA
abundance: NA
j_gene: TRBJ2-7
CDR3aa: CASSLSLYEQYF
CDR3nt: TGTGCCAGCAGTCTCAGCCTCTACGAGCAGTACTTC

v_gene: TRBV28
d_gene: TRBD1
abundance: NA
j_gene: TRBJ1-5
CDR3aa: CASSLLAAGTGFSNQPQHF
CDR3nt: TGTGCCAGCAGTTTATTAGCGGCCGGGACAGGGTTCAGCAATCAGCCCCAGCATTTT

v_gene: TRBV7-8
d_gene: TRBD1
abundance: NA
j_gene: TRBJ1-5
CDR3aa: CASSPSGQGRGDQPQHF
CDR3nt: TGTGCCAGCAGCCCTTCCGGACAGGGGAGGGGTGATCAGCCCCAGCATTTT

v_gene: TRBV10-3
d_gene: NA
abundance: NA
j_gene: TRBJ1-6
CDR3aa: CAISESGRAGNSPLHF
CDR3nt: TGTGCCATCAGTGAGTCCGGACGCGCGGGGAATTCACCCCTCCACTTT

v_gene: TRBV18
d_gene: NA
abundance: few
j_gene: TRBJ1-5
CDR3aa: CASSPQDQPQHF
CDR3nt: TGTGCCAGCTCACCACAGGATCAGCCCCAGCATTTT

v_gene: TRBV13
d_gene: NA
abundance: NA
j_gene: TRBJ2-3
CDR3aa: CASSLWGDTDTQYF
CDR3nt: TGTGCCAGCAGCCTATGGGGCGACACAGATACGCAGTATTTT

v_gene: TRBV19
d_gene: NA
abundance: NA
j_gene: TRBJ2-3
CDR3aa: CASSMRDRTIYTDTQYF
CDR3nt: TGTGCCAGTAGTATGAGAGACCGAACGATTTACACAGATACGCAGTATTTT

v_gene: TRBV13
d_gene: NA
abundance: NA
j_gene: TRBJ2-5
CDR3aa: CASSLGQGLETQYF
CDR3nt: TGTGCCAGCAGCTTAGGCCAGGGACTAGAGACCCAGTACTTC

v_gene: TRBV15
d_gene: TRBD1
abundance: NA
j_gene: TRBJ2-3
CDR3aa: CATSRDLGQIRDTQYF
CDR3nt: TGTGCCACCAGCAGAGATTTGGGACAGATCCGCGATACGCAGTATTTT

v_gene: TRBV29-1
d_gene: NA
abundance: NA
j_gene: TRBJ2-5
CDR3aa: CSAGTGTYGETQYF
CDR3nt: TGCAGCGCTGGGACCGGGACCTATGGAGAGACCCAGTACTTC

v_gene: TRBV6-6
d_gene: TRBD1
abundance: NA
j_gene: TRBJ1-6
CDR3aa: CASGTTGGNSPLHF
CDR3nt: TGTGCCAGCGGTACGACAGGGGGCAATTCACCCCTCCACTTT

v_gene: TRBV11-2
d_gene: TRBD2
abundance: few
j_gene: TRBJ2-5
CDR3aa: CASSLSSGGQETQYF
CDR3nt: TGTGCCAGCAGCTTGTCTAGCGGGGGGCAAGAGACCCAGTACTTC

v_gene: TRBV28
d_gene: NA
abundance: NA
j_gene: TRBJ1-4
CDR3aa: CASSLTQDEKLFF
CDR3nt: TGTGCCAGCAGTTTAACACAGGATGAAAAACTGTTTTTT

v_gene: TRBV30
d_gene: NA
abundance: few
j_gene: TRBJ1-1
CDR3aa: CAWSKTNTEAFF
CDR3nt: TGTGCCTGGAGTAAAACGAACACTGAAGCTTTCTTT

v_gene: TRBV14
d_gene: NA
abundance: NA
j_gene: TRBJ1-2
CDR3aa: CASSQDSQGSYGYTF
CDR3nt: TGTGCCAGCAGCCAAGATTCCCAGGGGAGCTATGGCTACACCTTC

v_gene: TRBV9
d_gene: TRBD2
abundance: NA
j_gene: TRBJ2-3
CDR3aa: CASSTIAGGADTQYF
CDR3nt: TGTGCCAGCAGCACAATAGCGGGAGGTGCAGATACGCAGTATTTT

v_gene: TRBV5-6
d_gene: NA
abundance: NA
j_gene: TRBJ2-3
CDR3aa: CASTLPGIVSTDTQYF
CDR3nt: TGTGCCAGCACCCTCCCCGGAATCGTGAGCACAGATACGCAGTATTTT

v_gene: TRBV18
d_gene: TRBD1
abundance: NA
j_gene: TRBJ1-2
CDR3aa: CASSLGQGTGYTF
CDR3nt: TGTGCCAGCTCCCTGGGACAGGGTACTGGCTACACCTTC

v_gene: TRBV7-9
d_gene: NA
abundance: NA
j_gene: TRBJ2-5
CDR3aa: CASSLLETQYF
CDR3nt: TGTGCCAGCAGCCTTTTAGAGACCCAGTACTTC

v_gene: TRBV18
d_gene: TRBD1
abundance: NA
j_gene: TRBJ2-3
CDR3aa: CASSPETGGPDTQYF
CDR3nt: TGTGCCAGCTCACCAGAGACAGGGGGCCCAGATACGCAGTATTTT

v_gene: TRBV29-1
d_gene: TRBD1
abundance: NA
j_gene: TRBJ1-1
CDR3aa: CSVDRGTEAFF
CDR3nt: TGCAGCGTAGACAGGGGCACTGAAGCTTTCTTT

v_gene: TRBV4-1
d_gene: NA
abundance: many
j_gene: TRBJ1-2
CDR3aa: CASSIGGFGYTF
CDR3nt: TGCGCCAGCAGCATAGGGGGTTTTGGCTACACCTTC

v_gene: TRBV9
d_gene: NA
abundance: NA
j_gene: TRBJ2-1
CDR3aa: CASSAGDSRYNEQFF
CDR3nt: TGTGCCAGCAGCGCGGGGGACAGCCGCTACAATGAGCAGTTCTTC

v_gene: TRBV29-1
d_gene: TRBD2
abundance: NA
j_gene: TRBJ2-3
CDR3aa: CSVGWREGPFDTQYF
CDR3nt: TGCAGCGTTGGGTGGCGGGAGGGCCCCTTCGATACGCAGTATTTT

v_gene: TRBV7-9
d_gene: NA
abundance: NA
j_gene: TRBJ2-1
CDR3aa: CASSLEGGMDEQFF
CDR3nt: TGTGCCAGCAGCTTAGAGGGGGGTATGGATGAGCAGTTCTTC

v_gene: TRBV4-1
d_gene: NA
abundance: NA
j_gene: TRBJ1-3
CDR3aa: CASSPGSSGNTIYF
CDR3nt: TGCGCCAGCAGCCCTGGAAGCTCTGGAAACACCATATATTTT

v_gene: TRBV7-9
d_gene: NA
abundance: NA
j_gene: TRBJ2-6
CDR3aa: CASSSWASTFESGANVLTF
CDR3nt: TGTGCCAGCAGCTCTTGGGCTAGTACCTTTGAGTCTGGGGCCAACGTCCTGACTTTC

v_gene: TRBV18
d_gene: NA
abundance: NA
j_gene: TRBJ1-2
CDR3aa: CASSTDGNYGYTF
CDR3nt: TGTGCCAGCTCAACGGACGGGAACTATGGCTACACCTTC

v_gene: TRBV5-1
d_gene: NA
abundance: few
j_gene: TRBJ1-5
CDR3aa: CASSADSSNQPQHF
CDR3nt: TGCGCCAGCAGCGCGGACAGTAGCAATCAGCCCCAGCATTTT

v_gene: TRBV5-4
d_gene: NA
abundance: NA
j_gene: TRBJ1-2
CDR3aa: CASSSFPRGGYGYTF
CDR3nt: TGTGCCAGCAGCTCATTTCCTCGGGGTGGTTATGGCTACACCTTC

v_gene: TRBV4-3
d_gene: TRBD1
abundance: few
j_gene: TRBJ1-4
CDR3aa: CASSQDLFGDRGSTNEKLFF
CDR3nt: TGCGCCAGCAGCCAAGATCTATTCGGGGACAGGGGCTCAACTAATGAAAAACTGTTTTTT

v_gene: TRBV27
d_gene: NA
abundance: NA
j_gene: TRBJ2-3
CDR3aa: CASSPRDRVLGGTQYF
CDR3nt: TGTGCCAGCAGTCCCCGGGACCGGGTTTTGGGTGGTACGCAGTATTTT

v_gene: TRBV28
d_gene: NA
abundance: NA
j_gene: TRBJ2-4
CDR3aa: CASSHGTEKNIQYF
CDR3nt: TGTGCCAGCAGTCACGGTACAGAGAAAAACATTCAGTACTTC

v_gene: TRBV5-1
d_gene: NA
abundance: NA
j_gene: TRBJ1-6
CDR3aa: CASSLYAAGSSYNSPLHF
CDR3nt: TGCGCCAGCAGCCTATACGCTGCGGGGAGCTCCTATAATTCACCCCTCCACTTT

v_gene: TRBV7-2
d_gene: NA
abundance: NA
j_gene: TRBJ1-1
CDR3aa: CASSLVAMNTEAFF
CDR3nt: TGTGCCAGCAGCTTAGTGGCCATGAACACTGAAGCTTTCTTT

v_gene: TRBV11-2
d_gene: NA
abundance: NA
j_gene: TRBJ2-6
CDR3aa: CASRYSSGANVLTF
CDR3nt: TGTGCCAGCAGGTACAGCTCTGGGGCCAACGTCCTGACTTTC

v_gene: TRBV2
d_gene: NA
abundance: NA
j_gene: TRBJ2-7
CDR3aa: CASSQSQQLSYEQYF
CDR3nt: TGTGCCAGCAGTCAATCGCAACAGCTCTCCTACGAGCAGTACTTC

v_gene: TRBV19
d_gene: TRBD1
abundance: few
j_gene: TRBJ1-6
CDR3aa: CASSRGQGAGDSPLHF
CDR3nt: TGTGCCAGTAGTCGAGGACAGGGGGCTGGGGATTCACCCCTCCACTTT

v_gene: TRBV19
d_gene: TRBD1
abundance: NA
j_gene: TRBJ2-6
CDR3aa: CASSAIDRAGANVLTF
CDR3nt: TGTGCCAGTAGTGCGATCGACAGGGCTGGGGCCAACGTCCTGACTTTC

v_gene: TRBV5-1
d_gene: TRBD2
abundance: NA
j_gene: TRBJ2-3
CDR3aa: CASAGLAGEDTQYF
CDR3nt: TGCGCCAGCGCAGGACTAGCGGGAGAGGATACGCAGTATTTT

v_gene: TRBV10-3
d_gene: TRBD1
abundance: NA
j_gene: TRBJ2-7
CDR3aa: CAISDDRDEQYF
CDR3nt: TGTGCCATCAGTGACGACAGGGACGAGCAGTACTTC

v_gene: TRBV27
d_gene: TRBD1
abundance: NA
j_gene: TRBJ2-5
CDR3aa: CASSLLGDRVGETQYF
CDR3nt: TGTGCCAGCAGTTTATTAGGGGACAGGGTCGGCGAGACCCAGTACTTC

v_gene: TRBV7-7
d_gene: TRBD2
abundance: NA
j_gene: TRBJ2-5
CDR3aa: CASSIGLVGGETQYF
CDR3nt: TGTGCTAGCAGCATCGGACTAGTTGGAGGGGAGACCCAGTACTTC